Listed here are 4 T cell receptor beta chains from one sample, sequenced in a study of vaccination and CD4 T cells after COVID-19. Treatment noted: roughly ten-day PBMC culture with coronavirus spike peptide pools or control peptides (ViraFEST assay). Oncomine TCR Beta short-read sequencing was applied to DNA from cultured CD4+ T cells. TCRdb analysed the PCR reads with MiXCR anew, one entry per CDR3 protein. The sample contains about 25,000 distinct CDR3 sequences, 58% of which appear only once. The antigens for these receptors are not known. Sequenced: CD4+ T cells from blood, cultured in vitro. These receptors were collected from a human donor who had recovered from COVID-19.

The V call is TRBV6-1, the J call TRBJ2-3; 9 bases match TRBD2. The CDR3 extends over 15 amino acids. With 2 bases clipped from V and 3 bases from J, the junction kept 3 bases outside the gene matches. Looked up from germline, CDR1 is MNHNS and CDR2 is SASEGT. CDR3 sequence reads: CASSEIAGGTDTQYF. The CDR3 nucleotides are TGTGCCAGCAGTGAAATCGCGGGAGGGACAGATACGCAGTATTTT.

The CDR3 nucleotides read TGTGCCTGGAACCCAAATCGAAAGTGGGGCGAGCAGTACTTC. Translated, it gives CAWNPNRKWGEQYF. The chain carries TRBV30 and TRBJ2-7; D is ambiguous. The V end lost 4 bases, the J end lost 6 bases, and 19 bases lay between the germline ends. The CDR3 extends over 14 amino acids. The V gene's germline CDR1 is GTSNPN and CDR2 SVGIG (reference sequence). The complete variable domain, with remaining parts taken from reference TRBV30 and TRBJ2-7, reads SQTIHQWPATLVQPVGSPLSLECTVEGTSNPNLYWYRQAAGRGLQLLFYSVGIGQISSEVPQNLSASRPQDRQFILSSKKLLLSDSGFYLCAWNPNRKWGEQYFGPGTRLTVT.

The V gene is TRBV5-1, the J gene TRBJ2-7; 9 positions match TRBD1. The ends lost 2 bases at V and 2 bases at J; junction bases unmatched: 2. The CDR3 is 14 residues long. The germline V gene encodes CDR1 SGHRS and CDR2 YFSETQ. CDR3 nucleotide sequence: TGCGCCAGCAGCTTACAGGGGGCGGCCTACGAGCAGTACTTC. This translates into CASSLQGAAYEQYF.

V and J are TRBV2 and TRBJ2-5; perhaps TRBD1 as D (6 bases). Trimming took off 7 bases at V and 5 bases at J, with 17 bases between the two ends. The CDR3 spans 14 residues. The germline gives CDR1 SNHLY, CDR2 FYNNEI. The CDR3 nucleotides read TGTGCCAGCACCAAGGACAGCCTGGCCGAGACCCAGTACTTC. It specifies CASTKDSLAETQYF.